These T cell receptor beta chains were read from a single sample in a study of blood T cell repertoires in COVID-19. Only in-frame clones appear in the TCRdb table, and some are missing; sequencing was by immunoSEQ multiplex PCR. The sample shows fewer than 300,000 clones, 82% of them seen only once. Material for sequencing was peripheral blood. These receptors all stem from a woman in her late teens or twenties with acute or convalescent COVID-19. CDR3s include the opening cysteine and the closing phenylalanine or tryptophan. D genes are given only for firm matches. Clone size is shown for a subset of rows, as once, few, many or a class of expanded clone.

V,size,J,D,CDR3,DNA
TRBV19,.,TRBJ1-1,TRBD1,CASSSLGGRHTEAFF,TGTGCCAGTAGTAGTTTAGGGGGCAGGCACACTGAAGCTTTCTTT
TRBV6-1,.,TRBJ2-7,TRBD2,CASSEVASGTEQYF,TGTGCCAGCAGTGAAGTGGCTAGCGGGACCGAGCAGTACTTC
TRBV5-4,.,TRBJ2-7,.,CASSNWAGGTYEQYF,TGTGCCAGCAGCAATTGGGCAGGAGGAACCTACGAGCAGTACTTC
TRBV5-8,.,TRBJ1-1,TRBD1,CASSSGQGFTEAFF,TGTGCCAGCAGCTCGGGACAGGGATTCACTGAAGCTTTCTTT
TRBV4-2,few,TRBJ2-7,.,CASSQGQVGVGEQYF,TGTGCCAGCAGCCAAGGACAGGTCGGGGTTGGCGAGCAGTACTTC
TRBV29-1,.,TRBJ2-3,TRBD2,CSVRPGTTTDTQYF,TGCAGCGTTCGTCCCGGGACTACAACAGATACGCAGTATTTT
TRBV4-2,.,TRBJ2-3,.,CASSLSDTDTQYF,TGTGCCAGCAGCCTTAGCGACACAGATACGCAGTATTTT
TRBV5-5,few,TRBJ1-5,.,CASSSMGGRNQPQHF,TGTGCCAGCAGCTCCATGGGGGGGAGGAATCAGCCCCAGCATTTT
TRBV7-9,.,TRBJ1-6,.,CASSRQVNSPLHF,TGTGCCAGCAGCCGACAGGTTAATTCACCCCTCCACTTT
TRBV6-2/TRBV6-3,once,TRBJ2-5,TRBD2,CASSYRLAGVDRETQYF,TGTGCCAGCAGTTACAGACTAGCGGGAGTCGATCGGGAGACCCAGTACTTC
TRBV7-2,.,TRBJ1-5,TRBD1,CASSSGTARNQPQHF,TGTGCCAGCAGCTCCGGGACAGCTCGCAATCAGCCCCAGCATTTT
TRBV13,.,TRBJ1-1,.,CASSWTVSMNTEAFF,TGTGCCAGCAGCTGGACAGTTAGCATGAACACTGAAGCTTTCTTT
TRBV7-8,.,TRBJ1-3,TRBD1,CASSRGQGRNTIYF,TGTGCCAGCAGCCGGGGACAGGGGAGAAACACCATATATTTT
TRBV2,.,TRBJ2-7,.,CASSPLTYEQYF,TGTGCCAGCAGTCCCTTAACCTACGAGCAGTACTTC
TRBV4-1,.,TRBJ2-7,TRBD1,CASSQPQGDRYEQYF,TGCGCCAGCAGCCAACCACAGGGGGACCGCTACGAGCAGTACTTC
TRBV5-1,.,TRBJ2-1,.,CASSLTPNGYNEQFF,TGCGCCAGCAGCTTAACCCCGAACGGCTACAATGAGCAGTTCTTC
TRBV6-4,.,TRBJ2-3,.,CASSEGVTQYF,TGTGCCAGCAGTGAGGGAGTTACGCAGTATTTT
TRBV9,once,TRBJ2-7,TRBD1,CASSPAAGGREQYF,TGTGCCAGCAGCCCTGCGGCAGGGGGCAGGGAGCAGTACTTC
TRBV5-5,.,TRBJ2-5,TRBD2,CASNSAGGTGKETQYF,TGTGCCAGCAACTCCGCCGGGGGGACCGGGAAAGAGACCCAGTACTTC
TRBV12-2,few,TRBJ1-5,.,CASRLWDSQGPNNQPQHF,TGTGCAAGTCGCTTATGGGACAGTCAAGGCCCGAACAATCAGCCCCAGCATTTT
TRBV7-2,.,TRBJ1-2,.,CASSYDNRGYTF,TGTGCCAGCAGCTACGACAATCGAGGCTACACCTTC
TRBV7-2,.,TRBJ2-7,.,CASSSKTTWWDNEQYF,TGTGCCAGCAGCTCGAAGACAACCTGGTGGGACAACGAGCAGTACTTC
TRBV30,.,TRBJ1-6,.,CAWGAYNSPLHF,TGTGCCTGGGGCGCCTATAATTCACCCCTCCACTTT
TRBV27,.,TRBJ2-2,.,CASSLSTGSNTGELFF,TGTGCCAGCAGTTTATCTACAGGATCGAACACCGGGGAGCTGTTTTTT
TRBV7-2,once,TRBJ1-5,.,CASSLGVGGNQPQHF,TGTGCCAGCAGCTTAGGGGTAGGGGGCAATCAGCCCCAGCATTTT
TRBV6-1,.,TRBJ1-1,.,CASSEARVTEAFF,TGTGCCAGCAGTGAAGCGAGGGTTACTGAAGCTTTCTTT
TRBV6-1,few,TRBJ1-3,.,CASSEMEGSSGNTIYF,TGTGCCAGCAGTGAAATGGAGGGGAGCTCTGGAAACACCATATATTTT
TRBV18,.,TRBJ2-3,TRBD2,CASSPPISGTSTDTQYF,TGTGCCAGCTCACCACCGATCAGCGGGACCAGCACAGATACGCAGTATTTT
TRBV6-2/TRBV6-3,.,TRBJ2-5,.,CASSYSVQFQETQYF,TGTGCCAGCAGTTACTCCGTCCAGTTCCAAGAGACCCAGTACTTC
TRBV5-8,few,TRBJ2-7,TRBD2,CASSLWTSGASYEQYF,TGTGCCAGCAGCTTATGGACCAGCGGGGCTTCCTACGAGCAGTACTTC
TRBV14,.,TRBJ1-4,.,CASSHREAATNEKLFF,TGTGCCAGCAGCCACAGGGAGGCCGCAACTAATGAAAAACTGTTTTTT
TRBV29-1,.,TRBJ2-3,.,CSVEDAVGVSDTQYF,TGCAGCGTTGAAGATGCCGTGGGAGTCTCAGATACGCAGTATTTT
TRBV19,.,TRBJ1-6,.,CASTLTSYNSPLHF,TGTGCCAGCACCCTGACATCGTATAATTCACCCCTCCACTTT
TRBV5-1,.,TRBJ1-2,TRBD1,CASTATLDRAYGYTF,TGCGCCAGCACCGCTACCCTCGACAGGGCCTATGGCTACACCTTC
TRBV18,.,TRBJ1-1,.,CASSQTSGQGTEAFF,TGTGCCAGCTCACAAACTTCGGGGCAGGGGACTGAAGCTTTCTTT
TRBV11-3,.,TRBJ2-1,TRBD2,CASSPGTSSEQFF,TGTGCCAGCAGCCCGGGGACTAGCTCTGAGCAGTTCTTC